This entry describes one TCR beta chain. Its target is not known. These data come from a study of cytotoxic CD8 clonotypes in ibrutinib-treated CLL. Deep sequencing aimed at 1 in 200,000 to 1 in 1 million T cells' resolution. Profiled with immunoSEQ multiplex PCR; TCRdb holds only in-frame clones, not every one. The sample has about 15,000 clones, 55% to 70% seen once; the top ten hold roughly 13%. General study results and limits: Among the clonotypes, public ones were uncommon and contracted or held stable on treatment. Investigators sampled sustained-remission and progressing patients at differing times.

Germline V CDR1 and CDR2: MNHEY, SVGAGI. The CDR3 is made up of 14 amino acids. V lost 5 bases and J lost 8, with 18 bases in between. The J gene is TRBJ1-2, the V gene TRBV6-5; no firm D call. The TCR was taken from a human donor with chronic lymphocytic leukemia. Specimen: PBMCs, collected before ibrutinib treatment. CDR3 loop: CASSHYPEGQGYTF. CDR3 in DNA: TGTGCCAGCAGTCACTACCCTGAAGGGCAGGGCTACACCTTC.